This passage covers 17 T cell receptor beta chains from one sample sequenced in a study of blood T cell repertoires in COVID-19. Some clones are missing from TCRdb's copy, which holds only in-frame ones; the method was immunoSEQ multiplex PCR. This sample has approximately 200,000 clones; around 86% occur once, and the top ten carry about 7%. The sequencing input was PBMCs or T cells enriched from blood (not recorded which). The receptors here all came from a man aged 25-45 years in a cohort exposed to, infected with or recovered from COVID-19 (not recorded which).

Concerning this clone itself: Other nucleotide sequences from this sample produce the same CDR3. This chain joins TRBV7-2 and TRBJ2-7; 7 bases align to TRBD1. Trimming cost V 5 bases and J 1 base; bases outside gene matches: 2. Germline V gene lookup returns CDR1 SGHTA and CDR2 FQGNSA. This CDR3 has 13 residues. The CDR3 nucleotides read TGTGCCAGCAGCAAGGACAGGTCCTACGAGCAGTACTTC. Protein sequence: CASSKDRSYEQYF.

The rearrangement uses TRBV28 and TRBJ2-3; TRBD2 matches at 7 bases. CDR1 is MDHEN, CDR2 SYDVKM, per germline. V lost 5 bases, J lost 5 bases, and 13 bases stayed unmatched. This CDR3 contains 16 residues. The CDR3 region is CASSAWAGEWGDTQYF. DNA for the CDR3: TGTGCCAGCAGTGCCTGGGCGGGAGAGTGGGGAGATACGCAGTATTTT.

V and J are TRBV3-1 (or the pseudogene TRBV3-2) and TRBJ2-7; D may be TRBD1 (6 bases). Germline CDR1 and CDR2: LGHDT and YNNKEL (reference sequence). There are 14 residues in the CDR3. Trimming pared 4 bases from V and 4 bases from J, leaving 14 bases between. CDR3 sequence reads: CASSPQRQAYEQYF. CDR3 in DNA: TGTGCCAGCAGCCCCCAGAGACAGGCTTACGAGCAGTACTTC.

A few counts support this clone. The chain employs TRBV4-3 and TRBJ2-2, with TRBD2 matching 7 bases. The V gene's germline CDR1 is LGHNA and CDR2 YSLEER. The CDR3 covers 14 residues. With V trimmed by 0 bases and J by 15 bases, 10 bases remained unmatched. For the CDR3, the DNA is TGCGCCAGCAGCCAAGATTCGACCAGCGGGACGTTGTTTTTT. Its translation: CASSQDSTSGTLFF.

The V and J genes are TRBV5-4 and TRBJ2-7, with 8 bases identical to TRBD1. The germline V gene encodes CDR1 SGHNT and CDR2 YYREEE (reference sequence). V shed 4 bases and J 0 bases; nucleotides not matched to a gene: 6. There are 15 residues in the CDR3. The CDR3 is CASSRQDRDSYEQYF. The CDR3 region has the DNA TGTGCCAGCAGCAGGCAGGACAGGGACTCCTACGAGCAGTACTTC.

The V and J genes are TRBV5-1 and TRBJ2-6, with unresolved D. The CDR3 is made up of 16 amino acids. Trimming took 0 bases from V and 0 from J, leaving 7 bases between them. CDR1 and CDR2 from the germline V gene are SGHRS and YFSETQ. CDR3 sequence reads: CASSLAVGSGANVLTF. DNA of the CDR3: TGCGCCAGCAGCTTGGCGGTCGGCTCTGGGGCCAACGTCCTGACTTTC.

This clone was recorded a few times. This chain uses TRBV7-9 with TRBJ1-1; TRBD1 is a possible D gene (5 bases). Between the trimmed V and J ends, which lost 1 base and 5 bases, there was a span of 11 bases. CDR3 length: 14 amino acids. CDR1 SEHNR and CDR2 FQNEAQ come from the germline V gene (reference sequence). CDR3 DNA: TGTGCCAGCAGCTTAGGGGGTAAGGGGACTGAAGCTTTCTTT. The encoded protein is CASSLGGKGTEAFF.

This clone was counted a single time. V is TRBV24-1 and J is TRBJ1-5; D is uncertain. The CDR3 spans 15 residues. Germline-derived CDR1 and CDR2 are KGHDR and SFDVKD. Trimming removed 0 bases at V and 2 bases at J, with 7 bases between. CDR3 amino acids: CATSDLRRGNQPQHF. CDR3 nucleotide sequence: TGTGCCACCAGTGATTTGAGGCGGGGCAATCAGCCCCAGCATTTT.

The V gene is TRBV28, the J gene TRBJ1-2; 8 positions match TRBD1. CDR3 size: 16 residues. Germline V gene sequence: CDR1 MDHEN, CDR2 SYDVKM. V lost 5 bases to trimming and J lost 4 bases; unmatched junction nucleotides: 12. CDR3 DNA: TGTGCCAGCAGTACGCCCCGGGACAGGTACTTCTATGGCTACACCTTC. Translation: CASSTPRDRYFYGYTF.

The chain couples TRBV24-1 to TRBJ2-7; 9 nucleotides agree with TRBD1. V lost 2 bases and J lost 3; bases outside the gene matches: 4. Per the germline V gene, CDR1 is KGHDR and CDR2 is SFDVKD. The CDR3 sequence is 15 residues long. The CDR3 nucleotides read TGTGCCACCAGTGATTCCGGGACAGGGAACTACGAGCAGTACTTC. Protein sequence: CATSDSGTGNYEQYF.

This clone came up once. The chain is built from TRBV27 and TRBJ2-3; TRBD2 matches at 8 bases. Germline V CDR1 and CDR2: MNHEY, SMNVEV (reference sequence). V shed 7 bases, J shed 0 bases, and the junction held 6 bases outside the gene matches. The CDR3 totals 15 residues. CDR3 region: CASNPRTSSTDTQYF. The CDR3 DNA reads TGTGCCAGCAACCCAAGGACTAGCAGCACAGATACGCAGTATTTT.

The chain couples TRBV28 to TRBJ2-7; tentative D call: TRBD2 (5 bases). The CDR3 loop spans 16 amino acids. CDR1 MDHEN and CDR2 SYDVKM come from the germline V gene. V lost 6 bases and J lost 4, with 22 bases in between. The CDR3 bases are TGTGCCAGCAGCCCCTACTCCCCTTTGATAGCGTACGAGCAGTACTTC. This sequence encodes CASSPYSPLIAYEQYF.

This chain uses TRBV4-3 with TRBJ1-6, with 7 positions matching TRBD1. The junction had 12 bases not matched to a gene; V was cut back by 4 bases and J by 6 bases. The CDR3 totals 17 residues. CDR1 LGHNA and CDR2 YSLEER come from the germline V gene. The CDR3 DNA reads as TGCGCCAGCAGCCCAGCTTTACAGGGGTCGCCTAATTCACCCCTCCACTTT. Its translation: CASSPALQGSPNSPLHF.

V is TRBV5-1 and J is TRBJ1-5; D is unclear. V lost 2 bases and J lost 3, with 9 bases in between. The CDR3 extends over 14 amino acids. Per germline, CDR1 SGHRS and CDR2 YFSETQ. The DNA for the CDR3 is TGCGCCAGCAGCTTCGGGGATAACAATCAGCCCCAGCATTTT. Translating it yields CASSFGDNNQPQHF. Based on the CDR3 plus reference TRBV5-1 and TRBJ1-5, the full variable domain is KAGVTQTPRYLIKTRGQQVTLSCSPISGHRSVSWYQQTPGQGLQFLFEYFSETQRNKGNFPGRFSGRQFSNSRSEMNVSTLELGDSALYLCASSFGDNNQPQHFGDGTRLSIL.

The rearrangement uses TRBV28 and TRBJ2-7; D perhaps matches TRBD1 (5 bases). Trimming stripped 5 bases from V and 4 bases from J, with 18 bases between. The CDR3 has 15 residues. In germline, CDR1 is MDHEN, CDR2 SYDVKM. In DNA form, the CDR3 reads TGTGCCAGCAGTCCTCCGGACGGAAGACAGTACGAGCAGTACTTC. This sequence encodes CASSPPDGRQYEQYF.

The gene calls are TRBV3-1 (or the pseudogene TRBV3-2) and TRBJ2-7, with D tentatively TRBD1 (5 bases). The V end lost 5 bases, the J end lost 0 bases, and 20 bases lay between the germline ends. CDR1 and CDR2 (germline): LGHDT, YNNKEL (reference sequence). The CDR3 contains 17 residues. CDR3 amino acids: CASSSPSSSRDSYEQYF. Here the CDR3 DNA reads TGTGCCAGCAGCTCCCCCTCATCATCCAGGGACTCCTACGAGCAGTACTTC.

This clone has more than one count but fewer than ten. CDR3 nucleotides: TGTGCCAGCAGTTTAGGGGGGGGCAGGACTGAAGCTTTCTTT. Protein sequence: CASSLGGGRTEAFF. This chain links TRBV27 with TRBJ1-1, with TRBD1 as a possible D gene (6 bases). Trimming left V 2 bases short and J 5 bases short, with 12 bases between. This CDR3 has 14 residues. Per germline, CDR1 MNHEY and CDR2 SMNVEV (reference sequence).